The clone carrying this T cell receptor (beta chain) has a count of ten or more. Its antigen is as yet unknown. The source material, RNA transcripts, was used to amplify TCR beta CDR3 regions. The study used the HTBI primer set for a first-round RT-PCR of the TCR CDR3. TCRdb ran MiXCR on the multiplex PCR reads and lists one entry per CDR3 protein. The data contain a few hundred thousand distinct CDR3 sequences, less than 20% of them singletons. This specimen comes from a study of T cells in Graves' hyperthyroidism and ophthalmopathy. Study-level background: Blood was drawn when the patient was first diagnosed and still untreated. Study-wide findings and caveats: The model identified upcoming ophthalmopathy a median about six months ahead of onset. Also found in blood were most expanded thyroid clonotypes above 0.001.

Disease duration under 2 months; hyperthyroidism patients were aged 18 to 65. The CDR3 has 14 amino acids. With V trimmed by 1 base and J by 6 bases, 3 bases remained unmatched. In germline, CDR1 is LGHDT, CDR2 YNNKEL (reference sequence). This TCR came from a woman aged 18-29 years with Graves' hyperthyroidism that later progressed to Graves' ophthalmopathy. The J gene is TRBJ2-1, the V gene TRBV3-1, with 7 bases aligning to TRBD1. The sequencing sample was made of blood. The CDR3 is CASSQAGGINEQFF. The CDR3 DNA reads TGTGCCAGCAGCCAAGCAGGGGGTATCAATGAGCAGTTCTTC.